The clone carrying this TCR beta chain has ten or more counts. The data belong to a study of metastatic and nonmetastatic thyroid tumors. Study at large: Repertoire comparison spanned blood and tumor or nodule tissue of malignant and benign thyroid patients.

Per the original data handling: Variation in CDR3 across clinicopathological groups served as the basis for constructing a distant-metastasis classifier in papillary thyroid cancer. MiXCR was used by TCRdb to re-call the PCR reads. The V and J calls shown here were made by TCRdb, not taken from the authors' results. The sample shows tens of thousands of clones, 20% to 25% of them seen only once. The CDR3 covers 12 residues. Deletions cut 2 bases from V and 7 bases from J, with 9 bases between. Per the germline V gene, CDR1 is DFQATT and CDR2 is SNEGSKA (reference sequence). Every patient was untreated before thyroid surgery.

V gene TRBV20-1 combines with J gene TRBJ2-1, with D perhaps TRBD2 (6 bases). The TCR comes from a female donor with papillary thyroid cancer or a benign thyroid nodule (not recorded which). Some clones in this sample may be carry-over from other donors' samples. The sequenced material came from blood. The CDR3 DNA sequence: TGCAGTGCTAGAAGGCGGGAAAATGAGCAGTTCTTC. Translated, it gives CSARRRENEQFF.